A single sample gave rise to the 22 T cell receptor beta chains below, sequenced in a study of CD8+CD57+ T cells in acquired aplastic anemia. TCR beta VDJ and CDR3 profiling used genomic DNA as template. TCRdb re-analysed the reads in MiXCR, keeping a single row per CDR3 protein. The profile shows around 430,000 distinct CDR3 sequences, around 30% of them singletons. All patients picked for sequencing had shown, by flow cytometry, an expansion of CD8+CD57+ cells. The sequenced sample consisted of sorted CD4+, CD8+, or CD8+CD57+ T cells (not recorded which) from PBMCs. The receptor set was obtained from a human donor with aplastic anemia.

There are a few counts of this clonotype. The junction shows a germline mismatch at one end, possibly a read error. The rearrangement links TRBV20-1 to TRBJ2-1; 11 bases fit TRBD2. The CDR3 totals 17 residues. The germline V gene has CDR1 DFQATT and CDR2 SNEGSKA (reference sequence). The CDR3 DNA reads TGCAGTGCTAGAGATCCCTCAACTAGCGGGGGTTCGCGTGAGCTGTTCTTC. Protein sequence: CSARDPSTSGGSRELFF.

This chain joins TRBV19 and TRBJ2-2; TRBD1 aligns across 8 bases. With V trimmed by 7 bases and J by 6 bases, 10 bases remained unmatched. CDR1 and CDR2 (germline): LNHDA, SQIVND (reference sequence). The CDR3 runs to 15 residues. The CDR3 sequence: CASTDRGSISGELFF. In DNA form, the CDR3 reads TGTGCCAGTACCGACAGGGGTTCGATTTCCGGGGAGCTGTTTTTT.

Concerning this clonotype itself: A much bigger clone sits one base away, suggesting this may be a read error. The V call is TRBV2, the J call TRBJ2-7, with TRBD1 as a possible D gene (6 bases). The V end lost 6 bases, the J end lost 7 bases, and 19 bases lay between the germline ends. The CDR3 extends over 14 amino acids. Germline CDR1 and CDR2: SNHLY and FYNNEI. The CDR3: CASRTRTVSEEQYF. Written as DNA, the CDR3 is TGTGCCAGCAGGACCCGGACAGTATCTGAAGAGCAGTACTTC.

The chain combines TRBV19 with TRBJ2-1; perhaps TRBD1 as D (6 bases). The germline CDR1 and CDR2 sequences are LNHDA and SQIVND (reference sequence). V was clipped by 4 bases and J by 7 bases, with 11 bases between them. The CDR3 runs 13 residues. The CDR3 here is CASSTDSPNEQFF. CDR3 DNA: TGTGCCAGTAGTACGGACAGCCCGAATGAGCAGTTCTTC.

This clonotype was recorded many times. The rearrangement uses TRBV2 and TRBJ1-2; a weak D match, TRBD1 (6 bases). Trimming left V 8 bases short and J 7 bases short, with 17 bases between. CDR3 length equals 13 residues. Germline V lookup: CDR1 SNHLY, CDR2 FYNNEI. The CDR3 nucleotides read TGTGCCAGCTTACAGGGAGTTGTCGGTGGCTACACCTTC. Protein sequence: CASLQGVVGGYTF.

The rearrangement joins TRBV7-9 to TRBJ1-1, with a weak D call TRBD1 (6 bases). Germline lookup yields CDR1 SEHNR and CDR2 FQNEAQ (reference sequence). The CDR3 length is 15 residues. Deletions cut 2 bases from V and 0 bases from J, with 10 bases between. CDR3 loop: CASSLPWDMNTEAFF. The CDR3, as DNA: TGTGCCAGCAGCTTACCCTGGGACATGAACACTGAAGCTTTCTTT. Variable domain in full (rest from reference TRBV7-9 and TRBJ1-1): DTGVSQNPRHKITKRGQNVTFRCDPISEHNRLYWYRQTLGQGPEFLTYFQNEAQLEKSRLLSDRFSAERPKGSFSTLEIQRTEQGDSAMYLCASSLPWDMNTEAFFGQGTRLTVV.

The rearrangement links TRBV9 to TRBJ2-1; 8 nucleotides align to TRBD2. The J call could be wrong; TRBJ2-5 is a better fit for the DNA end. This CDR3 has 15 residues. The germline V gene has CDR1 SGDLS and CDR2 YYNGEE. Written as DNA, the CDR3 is TGTGCCAGCAGCGTAGACGGGGGGGCATTCGCGACCCAGTACTTC. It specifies CASSVDGGAFATQYF.

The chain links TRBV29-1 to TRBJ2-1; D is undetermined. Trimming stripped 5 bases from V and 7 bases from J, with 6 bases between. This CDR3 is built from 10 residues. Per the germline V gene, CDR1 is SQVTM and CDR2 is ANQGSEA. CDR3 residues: CSVLVNEQFF. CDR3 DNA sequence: TGCAGCGTTCTTGTGAATGAGCAGTTCTTC.

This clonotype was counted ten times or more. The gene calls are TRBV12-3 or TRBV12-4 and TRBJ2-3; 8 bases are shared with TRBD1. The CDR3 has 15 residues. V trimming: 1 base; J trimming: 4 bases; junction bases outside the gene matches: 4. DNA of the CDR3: TGTGCCAGCAGTTTAGGCAGGGGGCGCGCAGATACGCAGTATTTT. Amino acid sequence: CASSLGRGRADTQYF.

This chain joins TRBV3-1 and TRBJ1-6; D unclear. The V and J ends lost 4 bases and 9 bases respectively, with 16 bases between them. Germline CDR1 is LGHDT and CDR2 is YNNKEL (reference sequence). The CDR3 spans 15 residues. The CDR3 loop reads CASSPLWVRGSPLHF. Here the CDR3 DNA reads TGTGCCAGCAGCCCCCTGTGGGTACGGGGTTCACCCCTCCACTTT.

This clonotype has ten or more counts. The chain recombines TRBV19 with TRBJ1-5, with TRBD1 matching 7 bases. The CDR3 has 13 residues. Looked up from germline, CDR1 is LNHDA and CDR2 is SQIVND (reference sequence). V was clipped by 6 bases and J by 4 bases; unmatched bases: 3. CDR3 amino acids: CASRKQGNQPQHF. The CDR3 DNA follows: TGTGCCAGTAGGAAACAGGGGAATCAGCCCCAGCATTTT.

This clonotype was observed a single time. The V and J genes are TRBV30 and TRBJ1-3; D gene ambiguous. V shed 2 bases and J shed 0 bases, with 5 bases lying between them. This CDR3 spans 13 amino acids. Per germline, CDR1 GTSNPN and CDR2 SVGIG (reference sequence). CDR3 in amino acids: CAWSTVSGNTIYF. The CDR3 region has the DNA TGTGCCTGGAGTACAGTCTCTGGAAACACCATATATTTT.

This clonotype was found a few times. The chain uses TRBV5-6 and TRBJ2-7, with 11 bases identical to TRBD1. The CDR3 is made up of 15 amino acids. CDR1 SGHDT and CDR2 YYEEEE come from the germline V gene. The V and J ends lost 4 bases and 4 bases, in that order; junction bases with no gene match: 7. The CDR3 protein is CASSPGGQGVYEQYF. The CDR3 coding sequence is TGTGCCAGCAGCCCCGGGGGACAGGGGGTATACGAGCAGTACTTC.

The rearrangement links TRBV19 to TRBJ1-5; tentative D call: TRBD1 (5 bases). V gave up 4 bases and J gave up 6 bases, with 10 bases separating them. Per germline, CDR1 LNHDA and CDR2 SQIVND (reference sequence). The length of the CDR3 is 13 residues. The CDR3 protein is CASSKGRGQPQHF. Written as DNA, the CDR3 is TGTGCCAGTAGTAAGGGGAGGGGTCAGCCCCAGCATTTT.

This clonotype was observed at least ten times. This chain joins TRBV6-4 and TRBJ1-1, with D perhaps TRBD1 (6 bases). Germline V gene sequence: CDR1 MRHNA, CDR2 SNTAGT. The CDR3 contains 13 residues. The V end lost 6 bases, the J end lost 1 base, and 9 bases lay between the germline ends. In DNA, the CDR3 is TGTGCCAGCAGGGAACAGGGGAACACTGAAGCTTTCTTT. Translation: CASREQGNTEAFF.

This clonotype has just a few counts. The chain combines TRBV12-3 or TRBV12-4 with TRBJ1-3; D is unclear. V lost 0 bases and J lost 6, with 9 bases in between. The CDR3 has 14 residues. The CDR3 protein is CASSLAQLPNTIYF. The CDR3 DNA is TGTGCCAGCAGTTTAGCACAGTTACCAAACACCATATATTTT.

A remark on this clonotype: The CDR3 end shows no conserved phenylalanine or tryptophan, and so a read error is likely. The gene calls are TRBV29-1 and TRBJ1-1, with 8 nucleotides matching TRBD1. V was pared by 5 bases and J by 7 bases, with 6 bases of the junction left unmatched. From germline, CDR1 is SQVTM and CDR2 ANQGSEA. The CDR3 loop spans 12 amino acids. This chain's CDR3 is CSVRTGTIEAFL. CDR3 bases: TGCAGCGTTCGGACAGGGACGATTGAAGCTTTCCTT.

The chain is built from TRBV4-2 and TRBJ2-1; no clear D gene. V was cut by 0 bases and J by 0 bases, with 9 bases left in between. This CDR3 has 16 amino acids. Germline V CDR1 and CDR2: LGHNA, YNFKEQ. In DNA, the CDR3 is TGTGCCAGCAGCCAAGATCAAGGTTCCTCCTACAATGAGCAGTTCTTC. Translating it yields CASSQDQGSSYNEQFF.

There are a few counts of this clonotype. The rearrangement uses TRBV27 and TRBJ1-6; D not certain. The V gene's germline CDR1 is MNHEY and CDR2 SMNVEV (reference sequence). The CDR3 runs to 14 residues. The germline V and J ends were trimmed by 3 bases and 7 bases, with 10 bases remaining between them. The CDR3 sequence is CASSLEAPNSPLHF. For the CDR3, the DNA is TGTGCCAGCAGTTTGGAAGCCCCGAATTCACCCCTCCACTTT.

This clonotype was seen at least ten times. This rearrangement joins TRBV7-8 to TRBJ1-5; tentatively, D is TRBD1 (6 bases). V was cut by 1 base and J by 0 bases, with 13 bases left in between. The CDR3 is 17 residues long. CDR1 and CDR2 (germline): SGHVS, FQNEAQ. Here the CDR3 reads CASSLGQVGYSNQPQHF. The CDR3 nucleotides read TGTGCCAGCAGCTTAGGACAGGTTGGATATAGCAATCAGCCCCAGCATTTT.

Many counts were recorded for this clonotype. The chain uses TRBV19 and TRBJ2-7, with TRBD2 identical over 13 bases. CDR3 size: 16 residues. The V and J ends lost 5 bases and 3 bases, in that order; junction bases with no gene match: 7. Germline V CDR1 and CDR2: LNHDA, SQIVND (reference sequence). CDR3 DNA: TGTGCCAGTAGTGCCACGGGACTAGCGGGAAGCTACGAGCAGTACTTC. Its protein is CASSATGLAGSYEQYF.

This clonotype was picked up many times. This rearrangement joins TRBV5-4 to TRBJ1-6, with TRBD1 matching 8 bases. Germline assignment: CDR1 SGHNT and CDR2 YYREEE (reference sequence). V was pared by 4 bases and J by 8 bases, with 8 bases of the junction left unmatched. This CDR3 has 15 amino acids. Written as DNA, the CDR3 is TGTGCCAGCAGCAGGACAGGGATTAGGGATTCACCCCTCCACTTT. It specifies CASSRTGIRDSPLHF.